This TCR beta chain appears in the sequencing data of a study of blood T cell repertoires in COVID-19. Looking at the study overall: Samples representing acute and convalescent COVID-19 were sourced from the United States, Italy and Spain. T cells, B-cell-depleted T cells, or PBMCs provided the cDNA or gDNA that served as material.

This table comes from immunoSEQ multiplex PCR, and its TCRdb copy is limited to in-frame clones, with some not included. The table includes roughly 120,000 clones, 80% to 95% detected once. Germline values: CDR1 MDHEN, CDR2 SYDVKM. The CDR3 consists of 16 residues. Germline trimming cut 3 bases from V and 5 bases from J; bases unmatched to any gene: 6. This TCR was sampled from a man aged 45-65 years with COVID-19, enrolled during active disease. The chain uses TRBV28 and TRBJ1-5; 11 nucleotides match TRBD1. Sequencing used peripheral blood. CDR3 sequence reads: CASSLSGQGEHQPQHF. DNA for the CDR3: TGTGCCAGCAGTTTGTCGGGACAGGGGGAGCATCAGCCCCAGCATTTT. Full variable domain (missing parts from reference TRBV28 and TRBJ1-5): DVKVTQSSRYLVKRTGEKVFLECVQDMDHENMFWYRQDPGLGLRLIYFSYDVKMKEKGDIPEGYSVSREKKERFSLILESASTNQTSMYLCASSLSGQGEHQPQHFGDGTRLSIL.